The clone carrying this T cell receptor (beta chain) was recorded many times. Its antigen is still unknown. The data were taken from a study of CD8 T cells in ankylosing spondylitis. Findings and limits, study-wide: Fewer than ten highly homologous variants made up a TCR beta motif that seemed to typify ankylosing spondylitis blood.

The germline V gene encodes CDR1 SGHTA and CDR2 FQGTGA. V was cut by 2 bases and J by 3 bases, with 7 bases left in between. The CDR3 runs 13 residues. From the 5' RACE reads, TCRdb called clonotypes with MiXCR, one entry per CDR3 protein. Seen here are under 450,000 distinct CDR3 sequences, over 15% observed once, and the top ten hold just over 1%. This sequence originates from a male donor with ankylosing spondylitis. The sequenced sample consisted of blood, either unsorted or a sorted T cell fraction (not recorded which). The chain recombines TRBV7-3 with TRBJ2-5, with a weak D call TRBD1 (5 bases). The CDR3 sequence is CASSLAREETQYF. The DNA for the CDR3 is TGTGCCAGCAGCTTAGCCAGGGAAGAGACCCAGTACTTC. The whole variable domain, remainder taken from reference TRBV7-3 and TRBJ2-5, is GAGVSQTPSNKVTEKGKYVELRCDPISGHTALYWYRQSLGQGPEFLIYFQGTGAADDSGLPNDRFFAVRPEGSVSTLKIQRTERGDSAVYLCASSLAREETQYFGPGTRLLVL.